This T cell receptor beta chain was identified during a study of blood T cell repertoires in COVID-19. About the study: Italy, Spain and the United States were the sources of the convalescent and acute COVID-19 samples. In each case, the material was cDNA or gDNA derived from T cells, B-cell-depleted T cells, or PBMCs.

The CDR3 totals 15 residues. Germline lookup yields CDR1 SGDLS and CDR2 YYNGEE. The J segment lost 4 bases and the V segment lost 3 bases, leaving 5 bases of the junction unmatched. In the authors' methods: Reference gene primer amplification yielded estimated nucleated cell counts. Produced via immunoSEQ multiplex PCR; TCRdb's table is partial and in-frame only. V, J and clone size derive from that table, while D and trimming were established from the DNA sequence. This sample has roughly 110,000 clones; 70% to 90% occur once, and the top ten carry roughly 1.4%. The sequencing input was peripheral blood. The rearrangement links TRBV9 to TRBJ2-5; 11 nucleotides align to TRBD2. This TCR derives from a man in his forties with acute or convalescent COVID-19. CDR3: CASSALSGRGETQYF. CDR3 bases: TGTGCCAGCAGCGCCCTTAGCGGGAGGGGAGAGACCCAGTACTTC.